The 30 T cell receptor beta chains in this list originate from one sample, sequenced in a study of blood T cells in healthy people across ages (dated by TCRdb to the mid-2010s). The library was obtained by 5' RACE. TCRdb lists the instrument as Illumina HiSeq 2500. A second PCR of roughly 7 to 12 cycles was performed with a sample-barcoded 5' primer and a J-beta primer mix. Through fastp at Q25 and MiXCR, TCRdb rebuilt clones from the public reads, retaining in-frame beta chains. Each CDR3 protein gets just one entry, which takes the most common genes and DNA from the rows behind it. The sample table shows roughly 720,000 distinct CDR3 sequences, and 53% are seen once. Jointly, the top ten make up about two fifths of the sample. The source material was blood. These receptors came from an elderly man in good health.

Many counts were recorded for this clonotype. Here the CDR3 DNA reads TGCAGCGTAGAAAGTCCAGATACGCAGTATTTT. Encoded protein: CSVESPDTQYF. This rearrangement joins TRBV29-1 to TRBJ2-3; D ambiguous. V shed 6 bases and J shed 4 bases, with 8 bases lying between them. From germline, CDR1 is SQVTM and CDR2 ANQGSEA. The CDR3 sequence is 11 residues long.

The rearrangement links TRBV9 to TRBJ2-7; a possible D gene is TRBD1 (6 bases). The germline V and J ends were trimmed by 0 bases and 3 bases, with 13 bases remaining between them. Germline CDR1 reads SGDLS; CDR2 reads YYNGEE. CDR3 length: 15 amino acids. The DNA of the CDR3 is TGTGCCAGCAGCGTAGGAGAGGACAGCGTCTACGAGCAGTACTTC. Its protein product is CASSVGEDSVYEQYF.

This chain connects TRBV11-1 to TRBJ2-5, with TRBD2 matching 8 bases. The V gene end was trimmed by 5 bases and the J gene end by 11 bases; junction bases not matched to a gene: 22. Germline CDR1 and CDR2: SGHAT and FQDESV (reference sequence). The CDR3 is 17 amino acids. CDR3 bases: TGTGCCAGCAGCCGCGGGAGCGGGGGTGGCTCCTACAATGAGCAGTACTTC. It encodes CASSRGSGGGSYNEQYF. Drawing the rest from reference TRBV11-1 and TRBJ2-5, the complete variable domain is EAEVAQSPRYKITEKSQAVAFWCDPISGHATLYWYRQILGQGPELLVQFQDESVVDDSQLPKDRFSAERLKGVDSTLKIQPAELGDSAMYLCASSRGSGGGSYNEQYFGPGTRLLVL.

The chain couples TRBV4-1 to TRBJ1-2; D is undetermined. CDR3 length: 16 amino acids. Trimming cost V 3 bases and J 1 base, with 15 bases left between them. Germline V gives CDR1 MGHRA, CDR2 YSYEKL. The chain's CDR3 is CASSHRTENSNYGYTF. For the CDR3, the DNA is TGCGCCAGCAGCCACCGGACGGAGAATAGTAACTATGGCTACACCTTC.

The V call is TRBV12-3 or TRBV12-4, the J call TRBJ2-7; D not resolved. The CDR3 length is 12 residues. Trimming shortened V by 6 bases and J by 7 bases, and 13 bases separated the two germline ends. The CDR3 bases are TGTGCCAGCAGACGTCCCGCCGGAGAGCAGTACTTC. The encoded protein is CASRRPAGEQYF.

CDR3 sequence: CASSLSPAAETLYF. CDR3 DNA sequence: TGTGCCAGCAGTTTAAGCCCCGCGGCGGAGACCCTGTACTTC. The rearrangement links TRBV12-3 or TRBV12-4 to TRBJ2-7; D is ambiguous. The CDR3 is made up of 14 amino acids. Trimming left V 2 bases short and J 12 bases short, with 20 bases between.

This chain joins TRBV29-1 and TRBJ2-1; D is perhaps TRBD2 (6 bases). The V end was cut by 6 bases, the J end by 3 bases, with 15 bases between. Germline values: CDR1 SQVTM, CDR2 ANQGSEA. This CDR3 is built from 14 residues. Written as DNA, the CDR3 is TGCAGCGTCCGGAGGGCGGGGCTCTACAATGAGCAGTTCTTC. This encodes CSVRRAGLYNEQFF.

The V call is TRBV19, the J call TRBJ2-4; D possibly corresponds to TRBD2 (6 bases). Germline V gives CDR1 LNHDA, CDR2 SQIVND (reference sequence). The V and J ends lost 0 bases and 2 bases respectively, with 11 bases between them. The CDR3 covers 16 residues. CDR3 protein: CASSIDRERSKNIQYF. For the CDR3, the DNA is TGTGCCAGTAGTATAGATCGGGAGCGGTCCAAAAACATTCAGTACTTC. The full variable domain, completed using reference TRBV19 and TRBJ2-4, is DGGITQSPKYLFRKEGQNVTLSCEQNLNHDAMYWYRQDPGQGLRLIYYSQIVNDFQKGDIAEGYSVSREKKESFPLTVTSAQKNPTAFYLCASSIDRERSKNIQYFGAGTRLSVL.

The chain uses TRBV2 and TRBJ1-2; the D gene is possibly TRBD1 (5 bases). The CDR3 sequence is 15 residues long. Germline V CDR1 and CDR2: SNHLY, FYNNEI. The ends were cut back, 1 base at V and 5 bases at J, with 14 bases in the middle. CDR3 sequence (DNA): TGTGCCAGCAGTGAAGATGGGGGAAGGGGATATGGCTACACCTTC. The encoded protein is CASSEDGGRGYGYTF.

In DNA, the CDR3 is TGTGCCAGCAGTGAGTGGGGAGAGCAGTTCTTC. Protein product: CASSEWGEQFF. The chain carries TRBV2 and TRBJ2-1; no firm D call. The germline V gene encodes CDR1 SNHLY and CDR2 FYNNEI. Trimming stripped 3 bases from V and 10 bases from J, with 7 bases between. The CDR3 is 11 residues long.

The gene calls are TRBV5-1 and TRBJ2-7; D may be TRBD1 or TRBD2 (5 bases each). The CDR3 loop spans 17 amino acids. Trimming cost V 0 bases and J 2 bases, with 18 bases left between them. From germline, CDR1 is SGHRS and CDR2 YFSETQ. The CDR3 coding sequence is TGCGCCAGCAGCTTGGCCTTGGGGGACCTCCCTACCTACGAGCAGTACTTC. It translates to CASSLALGDLPTYEQYF.

This clonotype was seen a handful of times. This chain connects TRBV27 to TRBJ2-3, with D hard to call. The CDR3 is made up of 19 amino acids. Germline CDR1 reads MNHEY; CDR2 reads SMNVEV (reference sequence). V was pared by 0 bases and J by 14 bases, with 33 bases between. Written as DNA, the CDR3 is TGTGCCAGCAGTTTATCTCCCTTGGTTCGCCTGGCAGAAAGCAGATACGCGTATTTT. Its protein is CASSLSPLVRLAESRYAYF.

The chain joins TRBV2 to TRBJ2-1, with 10 bases lining up with TRBD1. The J segment lost 6 bases and the V segment lost 4 bases, leaving 12 bases of the junction unmatched. This CDR3 has 17 residues. The germline V gene has CDR1 SNHLY and CDR2 FYNNEI. The CDR3 nucleotides are TGTGCCAGCAGTGGACTGAGAGGGACAGGGGCTGGCAATGAGCAGTTCTTC. Protein sequence: CASSGLRGTGAGNEQFF.

Only a few counts were recorded for this clonotype. The CDR3 loop reads CSARAGTYEQYF. The CDR3, as DNA: TGCAGTGCTAGAGCCGGGACGTACGAGCAGTACTTC. This sequence joins TRBV20-1 and TRBJ2-7; D may match TRBD1 or TRBD2 (5 bases each). The CDR3 has 12 residues. The V gene lost 1 base and the J gene lost 4 bases, with 8 bases spanning the gap. Looked up from germline, CDR1 is DFQATT and CDR2 is SNEGSKA (reference sequence).

The rearrangement links TRBV20-1 to TRBJ2-1; 12 positions agree with TRBD2. CDR1 and CDR2 (germline): DFQATT, SNEGSKA (reference sequence). The V and J ends lost 6 bases and 7 bases, in that order; junction bases with no gene match: 16. CDR3 length: 17 residues. The CDR3 spells CSARVPATSGRLNEQFF. CDR3 in DNA: TGCAGTGCCCGAGTCCCGGCAACTAGCGGGAGGTTAAATGAGCAGTTCTTC.

The CDR3 loop reads CAISSSLEGEQFF. CDR3 DNA: TGTGCCATCAGTTCATCACTGGAGGGGGAGCAGTTCTTC. V is TRBV10-3 and J is TRBJ2-1, with a weak D call TRBD2 (6 bases). Germline loops: CDR1 ENHRY, CDR2 SYGVKD. The CDR3 contains 13 residues. V lost 5 bases, J lost 10 bases, and 15 bases lay in between.

This chain joins TRBV27 and TRBJ2-2; perhaps TRBD2 as D (5 bases). CDR3 length: 15 residues. CDR1 is MNHEY and CDR2 is SMNVEV in the germline V gene (reference sequence). The V end lost 4 bases, the J end lost 7 bases, and 16 bases lay between the germline ends. CDR3 region: CASSSSWRVGGELFF. The DNA for the CDR3 is TGTGCCAGCAGTTCCTCCTGGCGGGTGGGCGGGGAGCTGTTTTTT.

This clonotype was seen only a few times. The chain uses TRBV19 and TRBJ2-6; weak D call: TRBD1 (5 bases). CDR1 and CDR2 (germline): LNHDA, SQIVND (reference sequence). The V and J ends lost 3 bases and 0 bases respectively, with 9 bases between them. The CDR3 covers 16 residues. CDR3 sequence reads: CASSITGPSGANVLTF. Here the CDR3 DNA reads TGTGCCAGTAGTATTACAGGCCCCTCTGGGGCCAACGTCCTGACTTTC.

This clonotype was counted a single time. J is TRBJ2-5 and V is TRBV6-5; TRBD2 matches 9 bases. After removal of 0 bases from V and 11 bases from J, the junction contained 13 bases not matched to a gene. Germline CDR1 MNHEY, CDR2 SVGAGI. There are 16 residues in the CDR3. DNA of the CDR3: TGTGCCAGCAGTTACTCGATGGTAGCGGGAGTCAATGAGCAGTACTTC. It specifies CASSYSMVAGVNEQYF.

The chain carries TRBV20-1 and TRBJ2-7; no clear D gene. Between the trimmed V and J ends, which lost 5 bases and 2 bases, there was a span of 13 bases. The germline CDR1 and CDR2 sequences are DFQATT and SNEGSKA (reference sequence). CDR3 length equals 13 residues. The CDR3 region has the DNA TGCAGTGCTTCCGCCCCTCCTACCTACGAGCAGTACTTC. As protein: CSASAPPTYEQYF.

The J gene is TRBJ2-6, the V gene TRBV7-9; 8 positions agree with TRBD1. This CDR3 contains 16 residues. CDR1 is SEHNR and CDR2 is FQNEAQ in the germline V gene (reference sequence). The V segment lost 5 bases and the J segment 0 bases; nucleotides outside the gene matches: 3. The CDR3 spells CASSLGQGSGANVLTF. For the CDR3, the DNA is TGTGCCAGCAGCCTCGGACAGGGCTCTGGGGCCAACGTCCTGACTTTC.

This clonotype was seen a few times. The chain has TRBV13 and TRBJ2-1, with 11 positions matching TRBD1. The V segment lost 6 bases and the J segment 7 bases; nucleotides outside the gene matches: 11. CDR1 is PRHDT and CDR2 is FYEKMQ in the germline V gene (reference sequence). The CDR3 contains 16 residues. The CDR3 DNA follows: TGTGCCAGCAGTGAGACCGGGACAGGGGGAAGGAATGAGCAGTTCTTC. Amino acids: CASSETGTGGRNEQFF.

J is TRBJ2-7 and V is TRBV10-3, with D tentatively TRBD2 (5 bases). The CDR3 totals 14 residues. V shed 3 bases and J shed 5 bases, with 14 bases lying between them. Per the germline V gene, CDR1 is ENHRY and CDR2 is SYGVKD. The chain's CDR3 is CAISDSEGANEQYF. CDR3 nucleotides: TGTGCCATCAGTGATAGCGAGGGAGCGAACGAGCAGTACTTC.

In this sample, this clonotype turned up a few times. This sequence joins TRBV3-1 and TRBJ2-7; D not certain. This CDR3 is built from 12 residues. Germline assignment: CDR1 LGHDT and CDR2 YNNKEL (reference sequence). V lost 1 base and J 8 bases, leaving 9 bases between the germline ends. For the CDR3, the DNA is TGTGCCAGCAGCCAAGGCTTGCAAAAGCAGTACTTC. The encoded protein is CASSQGLQKQYF.

The chain has TRBV20-1 and TRBJ1-2; maybe TRBD1 (6 bases). There are 13 residues in the CDR3. The V gene's germline CDR1 is DFQATT and CDR2 SNEGSKA (reference sequence). Deletions cut 0 bases from V and 5 bases from J, with 10 bases between. In DNA form, the CDR3 reads TGCAGTGCTAGAGATGGAGGGGGGTATGGCTACACCTTC. This gives the protein CSARDGGGYGYTF.

V and J are TRBV5-1 and TRBJ1-4, with TRBD1 matching over 9 bases. The CDR3 runs to 14 residues. V shed 2 bases and J 6 bases; nucleotides not matched to a gene: 2. Germline CDR1 reads SGHRS; CDR2 reads YFSETQ. The CDR3 here is CASSLQGAYEKLFF. The CDR3 coding sequence is TGCGCCAGCAGCTTACAGGGGGCTTATGAAAAACTGTTTTTT.

This clonotype occurred a few times. The rearrangement joins TRBV29-1 to TRBJ1-1; a possible D gene is TRBD1 (6 bases). Germline V CDR1 and CDR2: SQVTM, ANQGSEA. CDR3 length equals 15 residues. Trimming shortened V by 7 bases and J by 5 bases, and 23 bases separated the two germline ends. The DNA for the CDR3 is TGCAGCGCTCAGGGGACTCAGGGGAGGTGGACTGAAGCTTTCTTT. Residues: CSAQGTQGRWTEAFF.

This chain uses TRBV18 with TRBJ2-5, with 7 bases fitting TRBD1. Per the germline V gene, CDR1 is KGHSH and CDR2 is LQKENI. V shed 4 bases, J shed 2 bases, and the junction held 7 bases outside the gene matches. The CDR3 consists of 15 residues. The CDR3 sequence: CASSRPGQTQETQYF. The CDR3 DNA is TGTGCCAGCTCACGTCCGGGACAGACACAAGAGACCCAGTACTTC.

The rearrangement uses TRBV7-9 and TRBJ2-2; 9 nucleotides match TRBD2. Germline assignment: CDR1 SEHNR and CDR2 FQNEAQ (reference sequence). V gave up 2 bases and J gave up 3 bases; unmatched junction bases: 1. This CDR3 contains 15 residues. This chain's CDR3 is CASSLSSGDTGELFF. In DNA, the CDR3 is TGTGCCAGCAGCTTATCTAGCGGGGACACCGGGGAGCTGTTTTTT.

The gene calls are TRBV12-3 or TRBV12-4 and TRBJ2-1; TRBD2 agrees at 7 bases. Germline trimming cut 5 bases from V and 9 bases from J; bases unmatched to any gene: 4. This CDR3 spans 12 amino acids. The CDR3 DNA follows: TGTGCCAGCAGTATTCGGACTAGTGAGCAGTTCTTC. The encoded protein is CASSIRTSEQFF.